These 3 T cell receptor beta chains originate from one sample sequenced in a study of CD8 T cells in ankylosing spondylitis. TCRdb reanalysed the 5' RACE reads using MiXCR and keeps one entry per CDR3 protein. The sample yields tens of thousands of distinct CDR3 sequences, 6.2% seen once. The sequenced sample was synovial fluid, either unsorted or a sorted T cell fraction (not recorded which). These receptors all stem from a male donor with ankylosing spondylitis.

This clonotype was seen repeatedly, ten times or more. The V call is TRBV5-1, the J call TRBJ2-2; no clear D gene. Deletions cut 6 bases from V and 1 base from J, with 10 bases between. This CDR3 has 14 residues. The V gene's germline CDR1 is SGHRS and CDR2 YFSETQ. The CDR3 reads CASKNSGNTGELFF. The CDR3 nucleotides are TGCGCCAGCAAAAACTCAGGGAACACCGGGGAGCTGTTTTTT.

This clonotype was recorded a few times. The CDR3 reads CASSFTTNTEAFF. The CDR3 DNA reads as TGTGCCAGCAGTTTTACCACGAACACTGAAGCTTTCTTT. V and J are TRBV12-3 or TRBV12-4 and TRBJ1-1; D unclear. The CDR3 runs 13 residues. The germline V and J ends were trimmed by 3 bases and 1 base, with 6 bases remaining between them.

J is TRBJ2-5 and V is TRBV18, with 9 positions matching TRBD2. The CDR3 contains 14 residues. Losses at the gene ends were 1 base for V and 4 bases for J; bases not matched to a gene: 1. Germline V gene data show CDR1 as KGHSH and CDR2 as LQKENI. CDR3 residues: CASSPQAGGETQYF. Written as DNA, the CDR3 is TGTGCCAGCTCACCACAAGCGGGAGGAGAGACCCAGTACTTC.